This T cell receptor beta chain was recorded in a study of shared clonotypes between healthy human individuals. In the study overall: Donors were a couple of women and a few men aged 18 to 49. Regarding the study as a whole: Apart from blood, nothing was sampled; tissue repertoires likely differ.

The assay was immunoSEQ multiplex PCR, and TCRdb's table has in-frame clones only and misses some. Here the sample spans millions of clones, approximately 94% being singletons. V shed 8 bases and J shed 4 bases, with 22 bases lying between them. The germline gives CDR1 LGHNA, CDR2 YNFKEQ. The CDR3 has 16 amino acids. CD8 cells classed as naive were CD45RO-negative and positively selected for CCR7, excluding terminally differentiated effector memory CD45RA+ cells. This clone was seen a single time. No antigen is known for it. The sequencing input was naive CD8+ T cells from PBMCs. The genes are TRBV4-2 and TRBJ2-3; D might be TRBD2 (7 bases). The origin of this receptor is a man aged 18 to 29 in good health. Some clones in this sample may be carry-over from other donors' samples. DNA of the CDR3: TGTGCCAGCCTTCCAAGGGGGGGCGCTGGCGCAGATACGCAGTATTTT. This codes for CASLPRGGAGADTQYF.